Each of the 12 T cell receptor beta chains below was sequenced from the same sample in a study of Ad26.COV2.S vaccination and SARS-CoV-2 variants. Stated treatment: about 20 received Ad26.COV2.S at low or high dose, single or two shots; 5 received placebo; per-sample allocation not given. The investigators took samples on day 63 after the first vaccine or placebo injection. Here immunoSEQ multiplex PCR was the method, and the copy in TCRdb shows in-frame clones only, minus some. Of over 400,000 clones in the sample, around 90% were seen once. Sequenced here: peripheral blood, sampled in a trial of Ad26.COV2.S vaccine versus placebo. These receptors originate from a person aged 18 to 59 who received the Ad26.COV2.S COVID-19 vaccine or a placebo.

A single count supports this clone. CDR3 bases: TGTGCCAGCAGTTTGCGACCTATAAACACTGAAGCTTTCTTT. Translating gives CASSLRPINTEAFF. The chain employs TRBV27 and TRBJ1-1; D not resolved. Between the trimmed V and J ends, which lost 3 bases and 2 bases, there was a span of 10 bases. Per germline, CDR1 MNHEY and CDR2 SMNVEV (reference sequence). This CDR3 spans 14 amino acids.

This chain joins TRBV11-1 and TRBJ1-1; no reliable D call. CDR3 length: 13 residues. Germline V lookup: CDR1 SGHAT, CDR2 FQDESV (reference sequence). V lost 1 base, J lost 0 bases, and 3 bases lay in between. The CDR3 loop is CASSLGVNTEAFF. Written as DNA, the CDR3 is TGTGCCAGCAGCTTAGGGGTGAACACTGAAGCTTTCTTT.

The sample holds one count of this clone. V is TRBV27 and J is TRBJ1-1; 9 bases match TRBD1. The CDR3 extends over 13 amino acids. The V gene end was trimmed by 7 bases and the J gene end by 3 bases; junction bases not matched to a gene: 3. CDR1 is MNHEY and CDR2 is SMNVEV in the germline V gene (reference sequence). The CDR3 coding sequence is TGTGCCAGCAAACAGGGGGCCGACACTGAAGCTTTCTTT. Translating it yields CASKQGADTEAFF.

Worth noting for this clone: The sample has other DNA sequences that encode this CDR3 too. CDR3 coding DNA: TGTGCCAGCAGTAGGACAGGGGGAGGCACAGATACGCAGTATTTT. Protein product: CASSRTGGGTDTQYF. The gene calls are TRBV6-5 and TRBJ2-3, with 10 nucleotides matching TRBD1. V was clipped by 5 bases and J by 1 base; unmatched bases: 3. Germline V lookup: CDR1 MNHEY, CDR2 SVGAGI. The CDR3 runs to 15 residues.

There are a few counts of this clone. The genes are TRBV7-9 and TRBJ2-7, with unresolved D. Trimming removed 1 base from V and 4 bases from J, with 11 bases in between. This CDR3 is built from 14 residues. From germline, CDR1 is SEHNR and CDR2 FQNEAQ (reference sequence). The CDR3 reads CASSLDPEFYEQYF. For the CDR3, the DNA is TGTGCCAGCAGCTTAGATCCGGAGTTTTACGAGCAGTACTTC.

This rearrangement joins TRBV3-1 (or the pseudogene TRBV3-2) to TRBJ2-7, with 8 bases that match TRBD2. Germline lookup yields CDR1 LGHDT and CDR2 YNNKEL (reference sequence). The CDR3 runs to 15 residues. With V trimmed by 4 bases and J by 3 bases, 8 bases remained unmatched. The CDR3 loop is CASSPRTSGDYEQYF. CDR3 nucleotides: TGTGCCAGCAGCCCCCGAACTAGCGGAGACTACGAGCAGTACTTC.

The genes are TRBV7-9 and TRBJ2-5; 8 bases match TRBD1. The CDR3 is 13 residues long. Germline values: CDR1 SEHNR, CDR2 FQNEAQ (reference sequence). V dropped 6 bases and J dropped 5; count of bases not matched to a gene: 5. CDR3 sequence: CASSPTGDETQYF. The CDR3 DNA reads TGTGCCAGCAGTCCGACAGGGGACGAGACCCAGTACTTC.

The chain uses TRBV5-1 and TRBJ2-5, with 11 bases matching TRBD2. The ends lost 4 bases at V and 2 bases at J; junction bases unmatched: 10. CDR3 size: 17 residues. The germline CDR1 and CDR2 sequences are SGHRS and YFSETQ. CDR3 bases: TGCGCCAGCAGCCCCGGACAGAGACTAGCGGGGCAAGAGACCCAGTACTTC. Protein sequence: CASSPGQRLAGQETQYF.

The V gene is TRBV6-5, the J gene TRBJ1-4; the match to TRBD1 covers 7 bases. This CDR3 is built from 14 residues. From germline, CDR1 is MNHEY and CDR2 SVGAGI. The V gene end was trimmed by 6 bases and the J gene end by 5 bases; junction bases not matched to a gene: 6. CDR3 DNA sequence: TGTGCCAGCAGCCCGCGGGACAGCAATGAAAAACTGTTTTTT. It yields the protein CASSPRDSNEKLFF.

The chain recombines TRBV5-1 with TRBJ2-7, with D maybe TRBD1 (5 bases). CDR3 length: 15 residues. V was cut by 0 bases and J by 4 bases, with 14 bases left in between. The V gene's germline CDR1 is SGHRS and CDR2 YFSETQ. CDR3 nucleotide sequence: TGCGCCAGCAGCTTGGAGGCACAGGTGAATTACGAGCAGTACTTC. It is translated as CASSLEAQVNYEQYF.

The CDR3 coding sequence is TGTGCCAGCAGTTCCCCGCGGGAGCTCACAGATACGCAGTATTTT. It translates to CASSSPRELTDTQYF. The V and J genes are TRBV27 and TRBJ2-3; 7 bases are shared with TRBD2. Germline values: CDR1 MNHEY, CDR2 SMNVEV (reference sequence). The CDR3 extends over 15 amino acids. V trimming: 4 bases; J trimming: 2 bases; junction bases outside the gene matches: 6.

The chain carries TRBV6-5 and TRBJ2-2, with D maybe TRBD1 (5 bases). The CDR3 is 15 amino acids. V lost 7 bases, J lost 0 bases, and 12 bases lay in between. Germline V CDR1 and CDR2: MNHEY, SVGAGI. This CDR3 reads CASTVTETNTGELFF. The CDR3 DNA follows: TGTGCCAGCACCGTGACAGAAACGAACACCGGGGAGCTGTTTTTT.